This T cell receptor (beta chain) was retrieved from a study of OX40 agonist ivuxolimab in advanced cancers. The CDR3 sequence is 18 residues long. Germline values: CDR1 SGHRS, CDR2 YFSETQ. The V end lost 0 bases, the J end lost 2 bases, and 20 bases lay between the germline ends. The method was immunoSEQ multiplex PCR; TCRdb's version includes in-frame clones alone and lacks a portion of them. The table lists tens of thousands of clones, roughly four fifths of them singletons. The source of this sequence is an adult with an advanced solid tumor such as melanoma, head and neck, liver or kidney cancer. Source: CD4+ or CD8+ T cells sorted from blood, taken in a trial of the OX40 agonist ivuxolimab. The chain has TRBV5-1 and TRBJ2-5, with D possibly TRBD1 on 7 matching bases. In DNA, the CDR3 is TGCGCCAGCAGCTTGGAGGGGCCAGGGGGGAATTTTCAAGAGACCCAGTACTTC. Protein product: CASSLEGPGGNFQETQYF.